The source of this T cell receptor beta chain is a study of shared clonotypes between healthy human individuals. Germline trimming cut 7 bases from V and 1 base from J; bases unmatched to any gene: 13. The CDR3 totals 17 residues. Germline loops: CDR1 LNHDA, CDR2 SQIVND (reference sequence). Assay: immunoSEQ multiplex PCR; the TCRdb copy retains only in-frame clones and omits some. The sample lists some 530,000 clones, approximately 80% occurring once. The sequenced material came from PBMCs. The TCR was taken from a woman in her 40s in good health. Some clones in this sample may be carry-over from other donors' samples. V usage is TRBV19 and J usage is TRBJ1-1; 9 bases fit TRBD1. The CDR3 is CASTRWVGQGENTEAFF. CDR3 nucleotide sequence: TGTGCCAGTACCCGATGGGTGGGACAGGGAGAGAACACTGAAGCTTTCTTT.